Here is one T cell receptor beta chain with its context. Per the original data handling: Researchers report that nucleated cell counts were estimated from reference gene primer amplification. Data came from immunoSEQ multiplex PCR; TCRdb stores just in-frame clones and leaves some out. The V and J calls and the clone size are those of that table, but D and trimming were determined from the DNA. The repertoire holds approximately 240,000 clones, with about 86% as singletons. This sample stems from a study of blood T cell repertoires in COVID-19. Study-level information: Sources were T cells, B-cell-depleted T cells, or PBMCs; the material itself was cDNA or gDNA.

Those enrolled, adults aged roughly 18 to 89 years, came from 25 or so US areas. Which cohort a participant joined came from the clinical history participants gave. This CDR3 comprises 12 residues. Germline CDR1 MDHEN, CDR2 SYDVKM. V lost 6 bases, J lost 13 bases, and 5 bases stayed unmatched. Sequenced sample: PBMCs or T cells enriched from blood (not recorded which). The gene calls are TRBV28 and TRBJ2-1; 11 bases agree with TRBD2. This sequence originates from a woman aged 45 to 65 in a cohort exposed to, infected with or recovered from COVID-19 (not recorded which). As DNA, the CDR3 is TGTGCCAGCAGGATTAGCGGGGGGGCCCAGTTCTTC. Protein sequence: CASRISGGAQFF.